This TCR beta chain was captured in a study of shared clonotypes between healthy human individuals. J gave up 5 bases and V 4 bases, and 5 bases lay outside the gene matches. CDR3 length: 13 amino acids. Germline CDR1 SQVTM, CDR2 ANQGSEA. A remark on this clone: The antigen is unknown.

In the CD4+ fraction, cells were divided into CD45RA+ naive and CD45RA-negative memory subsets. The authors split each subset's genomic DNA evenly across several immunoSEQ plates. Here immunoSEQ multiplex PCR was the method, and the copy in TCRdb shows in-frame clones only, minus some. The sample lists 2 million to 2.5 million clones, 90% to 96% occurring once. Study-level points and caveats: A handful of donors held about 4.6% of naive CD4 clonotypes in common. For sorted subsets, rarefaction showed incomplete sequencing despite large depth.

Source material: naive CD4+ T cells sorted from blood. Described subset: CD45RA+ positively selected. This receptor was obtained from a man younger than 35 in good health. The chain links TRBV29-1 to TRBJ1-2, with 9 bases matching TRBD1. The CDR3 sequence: CSVGEGTGYGYTF. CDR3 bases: TGCAGCGTTGGGGAGGGGACAGGGTATGGCTACACCTTC.